The next 7 T cell receptor beta chains were all read from a single sample in a study of cytomegalovirus exposure and HLA in healthy donors. Researchers ran the PCR with 60 Vbeta and 13 Jbeta primers. The assay was immunoSEQ multiplex PCR, and TCRdb's table has in-frame clones only and misses some. The sample contains more than 140,000 clones, about 79% of which appear only once. Material for sequencing was PBMCs. The receptors were gathered from a male donor in good health and CMV-seronegative.

The chain links TRBV7-9 to TRBJ2-7; perhaps TRBD2 as D (6 bases). V was cut by 5 bases and J by 3 bases, with 17 bases left in between. Germline assignment: CDR1 SEHNR and CDR2 FQNEAQ (reference sequence). There are 15 residues in the CDR3. The CDR3 reads CASSRGERSVYEQYF. CDR3 coding DNA: TGTGCCAGCAGCCGCGGGGAGCGGAGCGTCTACGAGCAGTACTTC.

In this sample, this clone turned up a few times. A read error may account for a junction end that differs from germline. The J gene is TRBJ2-7, the V gene TRBV7-9, with 9 bases matching TRBD1. The germline CDR1 and CDR2 sequences are SEHNR and FQNEAQ (reference sequence). This CDR3 is 14 amino acids long. The chain's CDR3 is CSSSSDRGGYEQYF. The CDR3 nucleotides read TGTTCCAGCAGCTCAGACAGGGGGGGATACGAGCAGTACTTC.

This clone came up once. J is TRBJ1-4 and V is TRBV28; possibly TRBD1 for D (6 bases). V lost 7 bases to trimming and J lost 8 bases, with 20 bases between them. Germline lookup yields CDR1 MDHEN and CDR2 SYDVKM. This CDR3 has 15 residues. The chain's CDR3 is CASTLTGYLGEKLFF. The CDR3 DNA reads as TGTGCCAGCACCCTCACAGGGTACCTAGGGGAAAAACTGTTTTTT. Full variable domain (outside the CDR3, taken from reference TRBV28 and TRBJ1-4): DVKVTQSSRYLVKRTGEKVFLECVQDMDHENMFWYRQDPGLGLRLIYFSYDVKMKEKGDIPEGYSVSREKKERFSLILESASTNQTSMYLCASTLTGYLGEKLFFGSGTQLSVL.

The V gene is TRBV19, the J gene TRBJ2-2; TRBD1 is a possible D gene (6 bases). V was shortened by 3 bases and J by 4 bases, with 15 bases between the two germline ends. The germline CDR1 and CDR2 sequences are LNHDA and SQIVND (reference sequence). The CDR3 extends over 16 amino acids. CDR3 in DNA: TGTGCCAGTAGTATCCGGCCAGGGGCGGGCACCGGGGAGCTGTTTTTT. Translation gives CASSIRPGAGTGELFF.

The rearrangement links TRBV9 to TRBJ2-3; 14 nucleotides align to TRBD2. Germline-derived CDR1 and CDR2 are SGDLS and YYNGEE. Losses at the gene ends were 1 base for V and 4 bases for J; bases not matched to a gene: 5. The CDR3 spans 17 residues. CDR3 loop: CASSVQLTSGRADTQYF. DNA for the CDR3: TGTGCCAGCAGCGTACAACTGACTAGCGGGAGGGCAGATACGCAGTATTTT.

The V and J genes are TRBV6-6 and TRBJ2-3, with D possibly being TRBD2 (6 bases). The germline V gene has CDR1 MNHNY and CDR2 SVGAGI (reference sequence). This CDR3 has 12 residues. Trimming shortened V by 10 bases and J by 1 base, and 9 bases separated the two germline ends. In DNA, the CDR3 is TGTGCCACTGAGCGGGGCACAGATACGCAGTATTTT. This encodes CATERGTDTQYF.

CDR3 sequence: CATSREGQGTYNEQFF. The CDR3 region has the DNA TGTGCCACCAGCAGAGAGGGACAGGGGACCTACAATGAGCAGTTCTTC. V usage is TRBV15 and J usage is TRBJ2-1; TRBD1 aligns across 10 bases. The V gene end was trimmed by 0 bases and the J gene end by 2 bases; junction bases not matched to a gene: 1. CDR1 LNHNV and CDR2 YYDKDF come from the germline V gene (reference sequence). This CDR3 is 16 amino acids long.